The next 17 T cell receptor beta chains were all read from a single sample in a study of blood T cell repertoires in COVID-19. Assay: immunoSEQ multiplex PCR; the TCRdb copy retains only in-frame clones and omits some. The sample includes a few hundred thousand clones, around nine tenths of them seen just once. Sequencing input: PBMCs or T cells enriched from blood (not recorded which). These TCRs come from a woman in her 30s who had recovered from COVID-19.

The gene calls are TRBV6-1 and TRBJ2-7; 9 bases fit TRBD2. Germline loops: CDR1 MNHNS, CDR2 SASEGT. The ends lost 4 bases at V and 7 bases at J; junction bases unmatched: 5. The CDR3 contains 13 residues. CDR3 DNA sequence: TGTGCCAGCAGTGTAGCGGGAGCGGTAGAGCAGTACTTC. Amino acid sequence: CASSVAGAVEQYF.

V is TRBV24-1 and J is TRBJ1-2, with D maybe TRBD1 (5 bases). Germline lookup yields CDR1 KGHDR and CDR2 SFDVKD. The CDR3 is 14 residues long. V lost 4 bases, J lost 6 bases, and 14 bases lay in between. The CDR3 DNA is TGTGCCACCAGTGACGCCGGACATTGGGATGGCTACACCTTC. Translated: CATSDAGHWDGYTF.

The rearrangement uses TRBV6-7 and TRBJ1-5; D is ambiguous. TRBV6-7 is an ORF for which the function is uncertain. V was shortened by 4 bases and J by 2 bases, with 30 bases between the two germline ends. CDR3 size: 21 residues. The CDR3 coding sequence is TGTGCCAGCAGTTCAAACTGCTACCTAAACCGGGGTCGAAAGGGCAATCAGCCCCAGCATTTT. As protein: CASSSNCYLNRGRKGNQPQHF.

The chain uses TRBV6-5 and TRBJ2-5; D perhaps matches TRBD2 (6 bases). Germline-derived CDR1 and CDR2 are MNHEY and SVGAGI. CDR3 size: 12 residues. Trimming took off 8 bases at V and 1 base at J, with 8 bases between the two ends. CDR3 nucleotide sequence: TGTGCCAGCGGGCGGGGCCAAGAGACCCAGTACTTC. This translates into CASGRGQETQYF.

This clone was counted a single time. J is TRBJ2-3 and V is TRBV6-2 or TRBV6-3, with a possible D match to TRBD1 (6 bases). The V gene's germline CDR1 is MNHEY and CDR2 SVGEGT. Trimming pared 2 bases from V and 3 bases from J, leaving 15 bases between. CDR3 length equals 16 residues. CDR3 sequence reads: CASSYPGQEWTDTQYF. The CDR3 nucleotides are TGTGCCAGCAGTTACCCGGGACAAGAGTGGACAGATACGCAGTATTTT.

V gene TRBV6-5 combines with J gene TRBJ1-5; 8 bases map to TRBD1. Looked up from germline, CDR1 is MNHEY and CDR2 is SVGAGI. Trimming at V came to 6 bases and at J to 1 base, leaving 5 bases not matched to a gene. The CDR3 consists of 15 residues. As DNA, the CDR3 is TGTGCCAGCAGACGAGGGACAGGAAGCAATCAGCCCCAGCATTTT. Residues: CASRRGTGSNQPQHF.

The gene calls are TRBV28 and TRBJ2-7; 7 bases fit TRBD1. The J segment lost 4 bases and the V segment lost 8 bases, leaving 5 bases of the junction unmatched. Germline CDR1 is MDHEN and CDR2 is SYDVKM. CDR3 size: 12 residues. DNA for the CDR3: TGTGCCAGCGGGACAGCAATGTACGAGCAGTACTTC. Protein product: CASGTAMYEQYF.

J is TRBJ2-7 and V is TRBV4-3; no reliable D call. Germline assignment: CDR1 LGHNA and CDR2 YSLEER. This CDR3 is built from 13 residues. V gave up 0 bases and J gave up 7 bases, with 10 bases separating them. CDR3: CASSQETYGEQYF. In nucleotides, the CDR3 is TGCGCCAGCAGCCAAGAAACGTACGGGGAGCAGTACTTC.

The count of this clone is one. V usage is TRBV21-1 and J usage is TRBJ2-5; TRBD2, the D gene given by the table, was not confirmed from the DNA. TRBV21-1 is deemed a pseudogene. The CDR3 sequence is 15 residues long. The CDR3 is CATGEGIRDQETQYF. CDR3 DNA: TGTGCCACGGGGGAGGGAATCAGGGACCAAGAGACCCAGTACTTC.

The CDR3 nucleotides are TGCAGCGCCGGACAGGCAACGAACACTGAAGCTTTCTTT. It yields the protein CSAGQATNTEAFF. The gene calls are TRBV29-1 and TRBJ1-1; 7 positions agree with TRBD1. J gave up 1 base and V 7 bases, and 6 bases lay outside the gene matches. Germline CDR1 reads SQVTM; CDR2 reads ANQGSEA. The CDR3 extends over 13 amino acids.

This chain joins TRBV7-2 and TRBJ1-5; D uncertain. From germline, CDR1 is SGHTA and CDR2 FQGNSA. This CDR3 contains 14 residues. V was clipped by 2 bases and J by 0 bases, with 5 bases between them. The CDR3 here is CASSLRLSNQPQHF. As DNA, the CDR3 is TGTGCCAGCAGCTTACGACTTAGCAATCAGCCCCAGCATTTT.

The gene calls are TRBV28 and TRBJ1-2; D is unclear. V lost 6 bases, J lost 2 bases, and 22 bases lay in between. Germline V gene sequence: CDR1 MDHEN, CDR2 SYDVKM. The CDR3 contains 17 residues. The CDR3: CASRRVGDKGSNYGYTF. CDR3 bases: TGTGCCAGCAGGAGGGTAGGCGACAAAGGCTCAAACTATGGCTACACCTTC.

As DNA, the CDR3 is TGCGCCAGCAGCGGGCCTTCGACTAGCGGGAGAAGTATTGAGCAGTTCTTC. Residues: CASSGPSTSGRSIEQFF. The chain is built from TRBV5-1 and TRBJ2-1, with 12 positions matching TRBD2. CDR1 is SGHRS and CDR2 is YFSETQ in the germline V gene. V was clipped by 4 bases and J by 9 bases; unmatched bases: 14. The length of the CDR3 is 17 residues.

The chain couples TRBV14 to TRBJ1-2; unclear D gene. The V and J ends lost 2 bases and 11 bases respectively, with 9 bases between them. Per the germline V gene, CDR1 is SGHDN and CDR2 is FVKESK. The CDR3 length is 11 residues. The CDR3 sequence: CASSQHSRYTF. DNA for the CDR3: TGTGCCAGCAGCCAACATTCGAGGTACACCTTC.

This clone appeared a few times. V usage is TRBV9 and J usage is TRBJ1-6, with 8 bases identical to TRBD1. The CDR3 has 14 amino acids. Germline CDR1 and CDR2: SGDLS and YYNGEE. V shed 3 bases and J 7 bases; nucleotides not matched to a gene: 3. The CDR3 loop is CASSATGENSPLHF. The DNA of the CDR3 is TGTGCCAGCAGCGCGACAGGGGAAAATTCACCCCTCCACTTT.

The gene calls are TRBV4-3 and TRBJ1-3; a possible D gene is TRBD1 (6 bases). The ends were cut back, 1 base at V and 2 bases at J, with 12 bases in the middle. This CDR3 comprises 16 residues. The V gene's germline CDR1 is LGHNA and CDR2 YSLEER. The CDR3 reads CASSQGLQGAGNTIYF. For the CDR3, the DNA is TGCGCCAGCAGCCAAGGCCTACAGGGAGCTGGAAACACCATATATTTT.

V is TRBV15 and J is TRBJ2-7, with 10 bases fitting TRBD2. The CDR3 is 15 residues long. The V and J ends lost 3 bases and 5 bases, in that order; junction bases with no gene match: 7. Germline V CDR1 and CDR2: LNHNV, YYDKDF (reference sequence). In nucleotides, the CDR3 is TGTGCCACCAGCAGCCCGGGACTAGCGATCGACGAGCAGTACTTC. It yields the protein CATSSPGLAIDEQYF.